The 10 T cell receptor beta chains below come from one sample, sequenced in a study of T cells in Graves' hyperthyroidism and ophthalmopathy. From RNA transcripts, TCR beta CDR3 regions were amplified. TCR CDR3 regions were first amplified by RT-PCR with HTBI primers. TCRdb re-called the multiplex PCR reads through MiXCR, storing one row per CDR3 protein. Here the sample spans around 500,000 distinct CDR3 sequences, about 22% being singletons. The sample was blood. These receptors all stem from a woman aged 70 to 79 with Graves' ophthalmopathy.

This clonotype was seen a handful of times. For the CDR3, the DNA is TGCGCCAGCAGCGTGTCCCCCTACAATGAGCAGTTCTTC. It encodes CASSVSPYNEQFF. The chain recombines TRBV5-1 with TRBJ2-1; D remains unclear. This CDR3 is built from 13 residues. Germline V lookup: CDR1 SGHRS, CDR2 YFSETQ. Trimming shortened V by 4 bases and J by 2 bases, and 7 bases separated the two germline ends.

In its sample, this clonotype was seen many times. The chain uses TRBV11-2 and TRBJ2-7, with D possibly matching TRBD1 (5 bases). The CDR3 is 13 residues long. Germline CDR1 and CDR2: SGHAT and FQNNGV. V was shortened by 5 bases and J by 3 bases, with 11 bases between the two germline ends. As DNA, the CDR3 is TGTGCCAGCAGCCGTGACAGACTCTACGAGCAGTACTTC. Translating gives CASSRDRLYEQYF.

This clonotype turned up a few times. The chain links TRBV7-8 to TRBJ2-5, with TRBD1 matching over 11 bases. The CDR3 covers 17 residues. Unmatched junction bases numbered 12, after V lost 5 bases and J lost 4 bases. Looked up from germline, CDR1 is SGHVS and CDR2 is FQNEAQ. In DNA, the CDR3 is TGTGCCAGCAGCCGGGGGGGGACAGGGGGGGGTTTAGAGACCCAGTACTTC. Translating it yields CASSRGGTGGGLETQYF. The complete variable domain, with remaining parts taken from reference TRBV7-8 and TRBJ2-5, reads GAGVSQSPRYKVAKRGQDVALRCDPISGHVSLFWYQQALGQGPEFLTYFQNEAQLDKSGLPSDRFFAERPEGSVSTLKIQRTQQEDSAVYLCASSRGGTGGGLETQYFGPGTRLLVL.

This clonotype has a single count. V and J are TRBV20-1 and TRBJ2-1; TRBD2 matches 10 bases. This CDR3 has 16 residues. With 1 base clipped from V and 7 bases from J, the junction kept 10 bases outside the gene matches. From germline, CDR1 is DFQATT and CDR2 SNEGSKA (reference sequence). The CDR3 nucleotides read TGCAGTGCTAGAGCCGTAGCGGGAGGCCTACGAAATGAGCAGTTCTTC. It translates to CSARAVAGGLRNEQFF.

This clonotype was seen a few times. V is TRBV20-1 and J is TRBJ2-7, with 10 bases lining up with TRBD2. Trimming took 1 base from V and 5 from J; bases not matched to a gene: 8. The CDR3 has 15 residues. From germline, CDR1 is DFQATT and CDR2 SNEGSKA (reference sequence). CDR3 loop: CSARAFTSGIHEQYF. The CDR3 coding sequence is TGCAGTGCTAGAGCCTTTACTAGCGGGATCCACGAGCAGTACTTC.

The chain couples TRBV6-2 or TRBV6-3 to TRBJ2-3; the D is unclear. CDR1 and CDR2 (germline): MNHEY, SVGEGT. The V gene lost 6 bases and the J gene lost 7 bases, with 14 bases spanning the gap. CDR3 length equals 13 residues. CDR3 in DNA: TGTGCCAGCAGCCCCAACACGCGGAATACGCAGTATTTT. The encoded protein is CASSPNTRNTQYF.

This clonotype was counted only a few times. The chain recombines TRBV6-1 with TRBJ1-1; 9 bases line up with TRBD1. CDR3 length equals 14 residues. V dropped 7 bases and J dropped 5; count of bases not matched to a gene: 8. Germline-derived CDR1 and CDR2 are MNHNS and SASEGT. CDR3 loop: CASNPGQGLTEAFF. In DNA, the CDR3 is TGTGCCAGCAACCCGGGACAGGGTTTAACTGAAGCTTTCTTT.

The J gene is TRBJ2-3, the V gene TRBV6-1, with 8 positions matching TRBD1. Germline CDR1 MNHNS, CDR2 SASEGT. This CDR3 is 13 amino acids long. V lost 5 bases and J lost 5; bases outside the gene matches: 3. The CDR3 loop is CASSQGARDTQYF. The CDR3 DNA reads TGTGCCAGCAGTCAGGGGGCGCGAGATACGCAGTATTTT.

This clonotype occurred a few times. V gene TRBV5-1 combines with J gene TRBJ2-3; TRBD1 aligns across 9 bases. V trimming: 4 bases; J trimming: 2 bases; junction bases outside the gene matches: 5. The CDR3 totals 15 residues. Germline V gene sequence: CDR1 SGHRS, CDR2 YFSETQ. CDR3: CASSRGTGNTDTQYF. DNA of the CDR3: TGCGCCAGCAGCCGAGGGACAGGGAACACAGATACGCAGTATTTT.

V is TRBV10-1 and J is TRBJ2-3; D is possibly TRBD1 (6 bases). Germline V gene sequence: CDR1 WNHNN, CDR2 SYGVQD (reference sequence). The CDR3 consists of 14 residues. Trimming pared 3 bases from V and 3 bases from J, leaving 10 bases between. CDR3 sequence reads: CASSEEGVTDTQYF. The DNA for the CDR3 is TGCGCCAGCAGTGAAGAGGGGGTGACAGATACGCAGTATTTT.